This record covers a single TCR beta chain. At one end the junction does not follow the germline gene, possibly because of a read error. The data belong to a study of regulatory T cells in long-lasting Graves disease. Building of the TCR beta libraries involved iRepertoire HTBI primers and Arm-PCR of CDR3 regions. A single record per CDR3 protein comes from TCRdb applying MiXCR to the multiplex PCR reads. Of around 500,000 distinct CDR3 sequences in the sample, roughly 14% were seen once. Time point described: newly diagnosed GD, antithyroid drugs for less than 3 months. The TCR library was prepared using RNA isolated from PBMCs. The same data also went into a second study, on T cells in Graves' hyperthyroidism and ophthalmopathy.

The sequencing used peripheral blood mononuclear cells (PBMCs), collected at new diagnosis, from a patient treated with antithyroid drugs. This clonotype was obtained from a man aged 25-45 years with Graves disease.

In nucleotides, the CDR3 is TGTGCCAGCAGCCCGACGCCGACTAGCGGGTGGTACAATGAGCAGTTCTTC. Amino acid sequence: CASSPTPTSGWYNEQFF. V usage is TRBV5-1 and J usage is TRBJ2-1, with TRBD2 matching 10 bases. Germline V CDR1 and CDR2: SGHRS, YFSETQ. The CDR3 has 17 residues.